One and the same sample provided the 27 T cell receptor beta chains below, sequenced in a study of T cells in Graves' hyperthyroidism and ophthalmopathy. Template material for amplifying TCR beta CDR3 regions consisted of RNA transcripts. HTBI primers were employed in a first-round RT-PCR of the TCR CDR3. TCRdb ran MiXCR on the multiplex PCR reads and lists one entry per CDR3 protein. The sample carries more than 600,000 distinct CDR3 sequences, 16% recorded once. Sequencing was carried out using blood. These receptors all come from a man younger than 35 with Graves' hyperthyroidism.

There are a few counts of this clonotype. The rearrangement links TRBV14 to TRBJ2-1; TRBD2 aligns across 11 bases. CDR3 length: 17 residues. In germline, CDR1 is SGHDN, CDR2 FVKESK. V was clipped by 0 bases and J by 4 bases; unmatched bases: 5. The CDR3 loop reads CASSQEYGTSGYNEQFF. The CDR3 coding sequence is TGTGCCAGCAGCCAAGAATACGGGACTAGCGGATACAATGAGCAGTTCTTC.

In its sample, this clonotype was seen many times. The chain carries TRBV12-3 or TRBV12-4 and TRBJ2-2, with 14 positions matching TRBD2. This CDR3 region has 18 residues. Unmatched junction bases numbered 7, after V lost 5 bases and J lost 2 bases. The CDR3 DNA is TGTGCCAGCAGTGGGACTAGCGGGAGACCGGGAAACACCGGGGAGCTGTTTTTT. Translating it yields CASSGTSGRPGNTGELFF.

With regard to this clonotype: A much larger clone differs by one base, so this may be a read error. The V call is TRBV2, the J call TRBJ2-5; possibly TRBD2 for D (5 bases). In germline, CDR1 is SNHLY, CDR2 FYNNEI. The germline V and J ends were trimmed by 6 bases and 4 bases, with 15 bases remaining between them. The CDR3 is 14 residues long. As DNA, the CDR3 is TGTGCCAGCAGCCCAAACCGGAGGATAGAGACCCAGTACTTC. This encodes CASSPNRRIETQYF. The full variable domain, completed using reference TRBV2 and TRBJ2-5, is EPEVTQTPSHQVTQMGQEVILRCVPISNHLYFYWYRQILGQKVEFLVSFYNNEISEKSEIFDDQFSVERPDGSNFTLKIRSTKLEDSAMYFCASSPNRRIETQYFGPGTRLLVL.

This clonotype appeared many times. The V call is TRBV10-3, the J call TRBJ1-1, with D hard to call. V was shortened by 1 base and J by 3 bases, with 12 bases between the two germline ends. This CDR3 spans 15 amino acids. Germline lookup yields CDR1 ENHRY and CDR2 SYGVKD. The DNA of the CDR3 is TGTGCCATCAGTGAGTTGTGGGAATCAGACACTGAAGCTTTCTTT. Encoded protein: CAISELWESDTEAFF.

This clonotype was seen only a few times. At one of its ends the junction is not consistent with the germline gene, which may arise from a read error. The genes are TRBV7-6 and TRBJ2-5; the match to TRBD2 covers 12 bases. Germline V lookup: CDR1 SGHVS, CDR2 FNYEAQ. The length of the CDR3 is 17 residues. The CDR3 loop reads CASSLARLAGDQETQYF. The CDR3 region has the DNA TGTGCCAGCAGCTTAGCCCGACTAGCGGGAGACCAAGAGACCCAGTATTTC.

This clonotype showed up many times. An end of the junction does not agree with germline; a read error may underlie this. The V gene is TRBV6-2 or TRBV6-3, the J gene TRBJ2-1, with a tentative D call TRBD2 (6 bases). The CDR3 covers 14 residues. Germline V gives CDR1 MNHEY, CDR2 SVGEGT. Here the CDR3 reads CATSPGLSFNEQFF. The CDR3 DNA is TGTGCCACCAGTCCGGGACTTTCTTTCAATGAGCAGTTCTTC.

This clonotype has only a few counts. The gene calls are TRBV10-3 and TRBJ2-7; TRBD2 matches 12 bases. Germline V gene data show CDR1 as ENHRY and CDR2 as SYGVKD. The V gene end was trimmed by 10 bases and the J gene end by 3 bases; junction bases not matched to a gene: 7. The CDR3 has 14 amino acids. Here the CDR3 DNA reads TGTGCCACCCGTCCGGGACTAGCGGGCTACGAGCAGTACTTC. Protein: CATRPGLAGYEQYF.

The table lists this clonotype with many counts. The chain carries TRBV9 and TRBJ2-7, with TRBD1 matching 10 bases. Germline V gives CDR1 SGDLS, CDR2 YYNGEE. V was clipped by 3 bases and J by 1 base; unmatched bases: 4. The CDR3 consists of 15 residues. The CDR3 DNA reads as TGTGCCAGCAGCGCCGGGACAGGGGCATCCTACGAGCAGTACTTC. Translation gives CASSAGTGASYEQYF.

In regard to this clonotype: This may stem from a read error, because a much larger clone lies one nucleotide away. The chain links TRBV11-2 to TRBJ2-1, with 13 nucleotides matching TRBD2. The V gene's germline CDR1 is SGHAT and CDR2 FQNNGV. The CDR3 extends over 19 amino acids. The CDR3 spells CAISRGTSGEETIYNEQFF. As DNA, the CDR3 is TGTGCCATCAGCCGAGGGACTAGCGGGGAAGAAACCATCTACAATGAGCAGTTCTTC.

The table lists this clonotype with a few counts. The CDR3 spells CASRVGGQGFMNTEAFF. The CDR3 DNA follows: TGTGCCAGCAGGGTCGGCGGACAGGGTTTCATGAACACTGAAGCTTTCTTT. The chain employs TRBV5-6 and TRBJ1-1; 8 bases fit TRBD1. The germline gives CDR1 SGHDT, CDR2 YYEEEE. V shed 5 bases and J 0 bases; nucleotides not matched to a gene: 12. The CDR3 is made up of 17 amino acids.

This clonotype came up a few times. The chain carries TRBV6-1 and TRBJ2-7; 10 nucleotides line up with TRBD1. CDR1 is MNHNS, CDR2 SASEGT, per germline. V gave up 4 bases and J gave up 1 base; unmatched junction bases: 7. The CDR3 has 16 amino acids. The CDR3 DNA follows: TGTGCCAGCAGTGGATTATGGGGACAGGGGTCCTACGAGCAGTACTTC. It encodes CASSGLWGQGSYEQYF.

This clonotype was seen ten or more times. CDR3 nucleotide sequence: TGTGCCAGCGGCCAGGGCGGTCAGCCCCAGCATTTT. This gives the protein CASGQGGQPQHF. V and J are TRBV6-1 and TRBJ1-5, with D perhaps TRBD1 (5 bases). V lost 8 bases and J lost 6, with 11 bases in between. Germline CDR1 and CDR2: MNHNS and SASEGT. CDR3 size: 12 residues.

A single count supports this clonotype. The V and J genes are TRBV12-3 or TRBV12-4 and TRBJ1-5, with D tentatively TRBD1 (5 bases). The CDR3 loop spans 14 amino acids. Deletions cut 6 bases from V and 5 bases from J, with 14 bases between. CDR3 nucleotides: TGTGCCAGCAGCCTCTCATCAGGGTATCAGCCCCAGCATTTT. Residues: CASSLSSGYQPQHF.

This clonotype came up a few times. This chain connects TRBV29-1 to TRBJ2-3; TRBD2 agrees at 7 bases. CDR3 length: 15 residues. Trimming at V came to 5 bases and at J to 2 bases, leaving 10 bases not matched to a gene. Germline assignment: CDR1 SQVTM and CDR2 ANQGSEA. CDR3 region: CSVSGAGTFTDTQYF. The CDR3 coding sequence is TGCAGCGTTAGCGGAGCGGGGACCTTCACAGATACGCAGTATTTT.

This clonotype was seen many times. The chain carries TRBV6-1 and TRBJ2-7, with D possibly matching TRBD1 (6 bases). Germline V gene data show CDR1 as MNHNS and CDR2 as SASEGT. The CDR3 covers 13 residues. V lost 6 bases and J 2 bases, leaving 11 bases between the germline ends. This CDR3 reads CASSPRQAYEQYF. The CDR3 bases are TGTGCCAGCAGCCCAAGACAGGCCTACGAGCAGTACTTC.

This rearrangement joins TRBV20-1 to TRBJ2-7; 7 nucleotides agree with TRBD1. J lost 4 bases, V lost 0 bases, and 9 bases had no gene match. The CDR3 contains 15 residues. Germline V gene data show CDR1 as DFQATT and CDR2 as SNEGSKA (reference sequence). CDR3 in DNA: TGCAGTGCTAGAGATCCCCCAGGGGGTATTTACGAGCAGTACTTC. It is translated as CSARDPPGGIYEQYF.

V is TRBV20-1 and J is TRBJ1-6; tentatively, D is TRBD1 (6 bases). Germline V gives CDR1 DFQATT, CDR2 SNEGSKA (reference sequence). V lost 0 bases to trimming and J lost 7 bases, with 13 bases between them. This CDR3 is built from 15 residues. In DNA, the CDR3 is TGCAGTGCTAGAGATTCGGACAGCCTAAATTCACCCCTCCACTTT. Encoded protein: CSARDSDSLNSPLHF.

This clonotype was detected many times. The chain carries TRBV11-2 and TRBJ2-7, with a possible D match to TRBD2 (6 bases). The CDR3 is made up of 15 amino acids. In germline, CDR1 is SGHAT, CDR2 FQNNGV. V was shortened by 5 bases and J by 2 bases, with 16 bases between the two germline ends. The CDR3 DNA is TGTGCCAGCAGCCCAGCAGCGGGTGGCGCCTACGAGCAGTACTTC. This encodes CASSPAAGGAYEQYF.

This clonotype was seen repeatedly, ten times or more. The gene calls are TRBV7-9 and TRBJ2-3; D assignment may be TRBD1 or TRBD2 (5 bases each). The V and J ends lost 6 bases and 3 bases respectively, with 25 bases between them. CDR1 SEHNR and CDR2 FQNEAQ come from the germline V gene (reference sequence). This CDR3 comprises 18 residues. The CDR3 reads CASRRPSRDPRQTDTQYF. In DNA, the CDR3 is TGTGCCAGCAGACGACCTAGCCGGGACCCACGACAGACAGATACGCAGTATTTT.

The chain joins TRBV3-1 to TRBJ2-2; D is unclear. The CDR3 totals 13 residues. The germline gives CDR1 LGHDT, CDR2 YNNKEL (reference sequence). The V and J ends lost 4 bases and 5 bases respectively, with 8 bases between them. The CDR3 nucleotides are TGTGCCAGCAGCCCCCTCCTAACCGGGGAGCTGTTTTTT. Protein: CASSPLLTGELFF.

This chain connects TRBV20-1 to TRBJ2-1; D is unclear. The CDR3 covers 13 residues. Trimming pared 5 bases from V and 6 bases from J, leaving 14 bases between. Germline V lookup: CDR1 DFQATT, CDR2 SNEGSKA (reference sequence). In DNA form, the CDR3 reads TGCAGTGCTCCTTACGTGCCCAGCAATGAGCAGTTCTTC. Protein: CSAPYVPSNEQFF.

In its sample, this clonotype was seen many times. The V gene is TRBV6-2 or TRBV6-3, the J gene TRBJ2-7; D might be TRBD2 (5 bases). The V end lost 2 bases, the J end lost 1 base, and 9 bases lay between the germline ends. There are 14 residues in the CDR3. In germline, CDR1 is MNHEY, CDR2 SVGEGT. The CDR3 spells CASSYIAMSYEQYF. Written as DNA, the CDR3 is TGTGCCAGCAGTTACATAGCGATGTCCTACGAGCAGTACTTC.

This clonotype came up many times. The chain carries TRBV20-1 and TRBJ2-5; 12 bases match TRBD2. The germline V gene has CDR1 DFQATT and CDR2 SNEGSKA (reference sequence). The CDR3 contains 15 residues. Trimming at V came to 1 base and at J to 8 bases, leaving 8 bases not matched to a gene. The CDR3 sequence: CSARGSLAGGITQYF. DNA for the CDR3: TGCAGTGCTAGAGGGTCGCTAGCGGGAGGGATCACCCAGTACTTC.

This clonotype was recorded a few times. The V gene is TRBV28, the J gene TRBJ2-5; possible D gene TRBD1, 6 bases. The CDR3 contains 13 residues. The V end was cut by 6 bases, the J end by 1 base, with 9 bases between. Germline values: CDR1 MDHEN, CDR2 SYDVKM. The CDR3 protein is CASRTGLQETQYF. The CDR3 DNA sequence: TGTGCCAGCAGAACAGGGCTCCAAGAGACCCAGTACTTC. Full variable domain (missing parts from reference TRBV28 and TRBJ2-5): DVKVTQSSRYLVKRTGEKVFLECVQDMDHENMFWYRQDPGLGLRLIYFSYDVKMKEKGDIPEGYSVSREKKERFSLILESASTNQTSMYLCASRTGLQETQYFGPGTRLLVL.

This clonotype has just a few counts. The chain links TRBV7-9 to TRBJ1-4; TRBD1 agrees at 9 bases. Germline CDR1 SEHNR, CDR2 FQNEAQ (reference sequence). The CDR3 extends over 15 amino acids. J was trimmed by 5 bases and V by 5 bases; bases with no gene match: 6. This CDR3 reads CASSPYGTGNEKLFF. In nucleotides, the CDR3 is TGTGCCAGCAGCCCTTACGGGACAGGGAATGAAAAACTGTTTTTT.

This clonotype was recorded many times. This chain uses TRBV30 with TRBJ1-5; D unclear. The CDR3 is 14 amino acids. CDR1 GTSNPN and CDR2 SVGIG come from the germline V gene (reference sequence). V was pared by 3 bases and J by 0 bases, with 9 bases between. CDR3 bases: TGTGCCTGGAGAGGCCGGGGTAGCAATCAGCCCCAGCATTTT. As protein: CAWRGRGSNQPQHF.

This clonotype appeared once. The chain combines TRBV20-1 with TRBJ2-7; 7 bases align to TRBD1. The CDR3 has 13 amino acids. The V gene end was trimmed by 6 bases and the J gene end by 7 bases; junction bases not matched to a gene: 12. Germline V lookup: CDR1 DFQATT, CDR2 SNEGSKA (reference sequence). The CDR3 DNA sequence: TGCAGTGCCCGTGACAGGGCTCTCGGGGAGCAGTACTTC. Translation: CSARDRALGEQYF.